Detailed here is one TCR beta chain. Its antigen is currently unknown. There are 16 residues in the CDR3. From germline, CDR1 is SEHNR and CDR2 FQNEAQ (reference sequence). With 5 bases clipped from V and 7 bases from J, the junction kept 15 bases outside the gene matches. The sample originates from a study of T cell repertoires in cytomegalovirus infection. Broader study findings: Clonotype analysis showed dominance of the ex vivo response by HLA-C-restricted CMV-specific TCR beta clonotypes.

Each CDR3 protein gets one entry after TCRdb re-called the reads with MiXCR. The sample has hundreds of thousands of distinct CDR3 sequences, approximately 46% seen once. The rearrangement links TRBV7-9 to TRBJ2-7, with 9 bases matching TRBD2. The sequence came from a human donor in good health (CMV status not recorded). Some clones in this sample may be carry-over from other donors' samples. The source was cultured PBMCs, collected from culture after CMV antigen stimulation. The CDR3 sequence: CASSQRRLAGLGEQYF. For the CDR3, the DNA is TGTGCCAGCAGCCAACGGCGTCTAGCGGGGTTGGGGGAGCAGTACTTC. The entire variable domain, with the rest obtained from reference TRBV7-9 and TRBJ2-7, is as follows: DTGVSQNPRHKITKRGQNVTFRCDPISEHNRLYWYRQTLGQGPEFLTYFQNEAQLEKSRLLSDRFSAERPKGSFSTLEIQRTEQGDSAMYLCASSQRRLAGLGEQYFGPGTRLTVT.